This T cell receptor beta chain derives from a study of cytomegalovirus exposure and HLA in healthy donors. Points from the study as a whole: Some V segments (TRBV6-2 and TRBV6-3 among them) were excluded as indistinguishable. Later analysis identified 16,951 TCR beta sequences associated with HLA alleles, using a false discovery rate threshold of 0.05.

The germline gives CDR1 LNHDA, CDR2 SQIVND (reference sequence). The CDR3 contains 16 residues. With 5 bases clipped from V and 3 bases from J, the junction kept 10 bases outside the gene matches. A note on this clone: Its cognate antigen is unknown.

13 Jbeta primers and 60 Vbeta primers were used for the PCR. Here immunoSEQ multiplex PCR was the method, and the copy in TCRdb shows in-frame clones only, minus some. Of under 150,000 clones listed, roughly 63% are singletons. This rearrangement joins TRBV19 to TRBJ2-4; 7 nucleotides align to TRBD2. The source of this sequence is a man aged 40-50 years in good health and CMV-seropositive. The sample taken for sequencing was PBMCs. The CDR3 DNA reads TGTGCCAGTAGTGCGATCGGACTAGTCGACAAAAACATTCAGTACTTC. Translating gives CASSAIGLVDKNIQYF.